This TCR beta chain emerged from a study of blood T cell repertoires in COVID-19. Study in general: Acute and convalescent COVID-19 specimens originated in the United States, Italy and Spain. T cells, B-cell-depleted T cells, or PBMCs provided the cDNA or gDNA that served as material.

Using immunoSEQ multiplex PCR, the repertoire was profiled, and TCRdb retains in-frame clones only, with some absent. The sample has approximately 150,000 clones; around nine tenths are singletons. Sequencing used peripheral blood. The clonotype originates from a man between 50 and 59 years old with active or convalescent COVID-19.

CDR3 sequence reads: CASRTKGLAGGGQFF. As DNA, the CDR3 is TGTGCCAGCAGAACGAAGGGACTAGCGGGAGGTGGGCAGTTCTTC. The chain links TRBV28 to TRBJ2-1; 15 nucleotides agree with TRBD2. This CDR3 is built from 15 residues. Losses at the gene ends were 6 bases for V and 12 bases for J; bases not matched to a gene: 9. CDR1 and CDR2 (germline): MDHEN, SYDVKM.